This TCR beta chain derives from a study of shared clonotypes between healthy human individuals. Assay: immunoSEQ multiplex PCR; the TCRdb copy retains only in-frame clones and omits some. The repertoire consists of some 1 million clones, with more than 60% occurring once and the leading ten covering about 1.5%. The CDR3 sequence is 11 residues long. Trimming removed 6 bases from V and 5 bases from J, with 11 bases in between. CDR1 and CDR2 from the germline V gene are DFQATT and SNEGSKA (reference sequence). This clone was detected once. The antigen remains undetermined. Findings and caveats of the study: Among donors, clonotype sharing was expected to be affected by sequencing depth. A small donor pool kept down the genetic and exposure-history diversity that was represented. Some clonotypes were shared by all four sorted-subset donors, while others were not shared. The non-shared ones had lower generation probabilities than the shared ones.

This sequence joins TRBV20-1 and TRBJ2-7; D is unresolved. The receptor's source is a man aged 18 to 30 in good health. The source material was memory CD4+ T cells sorted from blood. Indicated subset: CD45RA-negative fraction. The CDR3 loop reads CSAPTPHEQYF. DNA for the CDR3: TGCAGTGCCCCGACCCCCCACGAGCAGTACTTC.